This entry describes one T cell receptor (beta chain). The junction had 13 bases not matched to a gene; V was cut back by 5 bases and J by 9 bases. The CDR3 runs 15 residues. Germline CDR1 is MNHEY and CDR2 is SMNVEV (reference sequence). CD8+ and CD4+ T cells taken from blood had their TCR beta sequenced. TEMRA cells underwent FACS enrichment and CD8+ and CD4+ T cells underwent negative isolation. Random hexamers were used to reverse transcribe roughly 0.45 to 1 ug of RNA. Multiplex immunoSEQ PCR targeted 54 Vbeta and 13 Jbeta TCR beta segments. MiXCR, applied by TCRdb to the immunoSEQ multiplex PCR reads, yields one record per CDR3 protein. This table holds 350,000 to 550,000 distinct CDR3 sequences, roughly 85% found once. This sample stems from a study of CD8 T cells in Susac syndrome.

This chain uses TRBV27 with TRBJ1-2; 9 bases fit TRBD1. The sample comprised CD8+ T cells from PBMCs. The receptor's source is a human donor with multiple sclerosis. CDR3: CASSLGTGISQSYTF. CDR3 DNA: TGTGCCAGCAGTCTAGGGACAGGGATCTCTCAGAGCTACACCTTC.